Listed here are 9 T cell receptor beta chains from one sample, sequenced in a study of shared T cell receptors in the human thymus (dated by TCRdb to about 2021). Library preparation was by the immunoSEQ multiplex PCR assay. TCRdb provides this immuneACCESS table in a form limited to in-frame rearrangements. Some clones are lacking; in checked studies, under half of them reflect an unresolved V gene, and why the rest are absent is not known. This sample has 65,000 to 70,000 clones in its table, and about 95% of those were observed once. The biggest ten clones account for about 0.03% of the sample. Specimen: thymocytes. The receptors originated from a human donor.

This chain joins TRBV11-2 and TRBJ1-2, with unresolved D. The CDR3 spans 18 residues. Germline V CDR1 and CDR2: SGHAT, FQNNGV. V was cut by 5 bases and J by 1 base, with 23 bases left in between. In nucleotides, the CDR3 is TGTGCCAGCAGCGCCCGAAGCTTAGAGCGACTTATTAACTATGGCTACACCTTC. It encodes CASSARSLERLINYGYTF.

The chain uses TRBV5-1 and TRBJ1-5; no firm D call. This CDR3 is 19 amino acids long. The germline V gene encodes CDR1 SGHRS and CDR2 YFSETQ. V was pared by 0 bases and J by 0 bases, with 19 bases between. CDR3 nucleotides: TGCGCCAGCAGCTTGGAAGGTCGCGAAAATGATAATAGCAATCAGCCCCAGCATTTT. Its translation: CASSLEGRENDNSNQPQHF.

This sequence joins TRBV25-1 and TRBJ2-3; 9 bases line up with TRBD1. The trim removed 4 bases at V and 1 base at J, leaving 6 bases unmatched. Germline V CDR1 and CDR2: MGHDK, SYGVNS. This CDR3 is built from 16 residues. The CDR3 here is CASSARTGERTDTQYF. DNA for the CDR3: TGTGCCAGCAGTGCACGGACAGGGGAGCGCACAGATACGCAGTATTTT.

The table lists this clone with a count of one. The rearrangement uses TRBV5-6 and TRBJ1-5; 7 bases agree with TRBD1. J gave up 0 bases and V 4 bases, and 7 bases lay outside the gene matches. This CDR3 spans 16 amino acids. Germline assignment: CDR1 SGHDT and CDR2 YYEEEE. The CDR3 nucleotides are TGTGCCAGCAGCACTTCAGGGGGGTATAGCAATCAGCCCCAGCATTTT. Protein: CASSTSGGYSNQPQHF.

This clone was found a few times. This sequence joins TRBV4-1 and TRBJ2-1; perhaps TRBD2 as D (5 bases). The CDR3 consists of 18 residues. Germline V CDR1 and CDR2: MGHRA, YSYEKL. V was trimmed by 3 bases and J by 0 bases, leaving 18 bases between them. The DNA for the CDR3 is TGCGCCAGCAGCCATGCTGCCGCGGGCAGAACCTCCTACAATGAGCAGTTCTTC. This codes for CASSHAAAGRTSYNEQFF.

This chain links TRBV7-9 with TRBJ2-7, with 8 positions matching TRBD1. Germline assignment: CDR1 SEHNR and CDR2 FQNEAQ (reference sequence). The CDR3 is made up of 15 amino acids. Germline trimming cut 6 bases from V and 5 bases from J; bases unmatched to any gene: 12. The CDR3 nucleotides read TGTGCCAGCAGGACCGACAGGGGCCTGCGTCACGAGCAGTACTTC. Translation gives CASRTDRGLRHEQYF. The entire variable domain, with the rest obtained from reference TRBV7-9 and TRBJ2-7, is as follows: DTGVSQNPRHKITKRGQNVTFRCDPISEHNRLYWYRQTLGQGPEFLTYFQNEAQLEKSRLLSDRFSAERPKGSFSTLEIQRTEQGDSAMYLCASRTDRGLRHEQYFGPGTRLTVT.

The CDR3 nucleotides read TGTGCCAGCAGCTTAGGCCCGGGCCCAAGGCCCGAGCAGTACTTC. Amino acid sequence: CASSLGPGPRPEQYF. The rearrangement joins TRBV7-2 to TRBJ2-7, with D unresolved. Germline CDR1 and CDR2: SGHTA and FQGNSA. The CDR3 loop spans 15 amino acids. Trimming took off 1 base at V and 6 bases at J, with 16 bases between the two ends.

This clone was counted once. The CDR3 coding sequence is TGCGCCAGCAGCTTGGAACCCATACCAAATTCAGGGGGCTGGGAAAAACTGTTTTTT. Translating gives CASSLEPIPNSGGWEKLFF. The chain is built from TRBV5-1 and TRBJ1-4; 8 positions match TRBD1. Germline V gene data show CDR1 as SGHRS and CDR2 as YFSETQ. J was trimmed by 8 bases and V by 0 bases; bases with no gene match: 18. This CDR3 spans 19 amino acids.

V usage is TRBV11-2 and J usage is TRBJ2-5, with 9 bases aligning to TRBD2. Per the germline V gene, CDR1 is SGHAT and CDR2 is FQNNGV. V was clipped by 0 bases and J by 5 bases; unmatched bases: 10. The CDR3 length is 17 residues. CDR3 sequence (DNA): TGTGCCAGCAGCTTAGAATCGGCGGGGGGGCATGGGGAGACCCAGTACTTC. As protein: CASSLESAGGHGETQYF.